This TCR beta chain stems from a study of T cell changes during pregnancy in multiple sclerosis. Data came from immunoSEQ multiplex PCR; TCRdb stores just in-frame clones and leaves some out. The sample shows tens of thousands of clones, 80% to 90% of them seen only once. CDR1 and CDR2 (germline): SGHAT, FQNNGV. V was shortened by 4 bases and J by 2 bases, with 7 bases between the two germline ends. The CDR3 is made up of 13 amino acids. The sequence derives from a female donor with multiple sclerosis, enrolled in a pregnancy study. The rearrangement links TRBV11-2 to TRBJ2-3, with a possible D match to TRBD2 (5 bases). The material was CD8+ T cells from peripheral blood mononuclear cells, obtained in the second trimester of pregnancy. CDR3 DNA: TGTGCCAGCAGCTCCGGGGACACAGATACGCAGTATTTT. Translation: CASSSGDTDTQYF.